This T cell receptor (beta chain) was identified during a study of blood T cell repertoires in COVID-19. On the study more broadly: COVID-19 samples collected from the United States, Italy and Spain covered acute and convalescent phases. T cells, B-cell-depleted T cells, or PBMCs supplied cDNA or gDNA.

The J segment lost 7 bases and the V segment lost 5 bases, leaving 7 bases of the junction unmatched. Germline CDR1 and CDR2: MNHEY and SMNVEV (reference sequence). The CDR3 length is 13 residues. In the source study's methods: Counts of nucleated cells, estimated from reference gene primer amplification, were obtained. The method was immunoSEQ multiplex PCR; TCRdb's version includes in-frame clones alone and lacks a portion of them. That table gives V, J and clone size, and the DNA gave D and trimming. The table records hundreds of thousands of clones, about nine tenths of them present only once. The receptor was isolated from a woman in her twenties or thirties with active or convalescent COVID-19. The sample was peripheral blood. The chain uses TRBV27 and TRBJ1-2; 7 bases match TRBD1. CDR3 region: CASSPDRVSGYTF. Here the CDR3 DNA reads TGTGCCAGCAGTCCTGACAGGGTTTCTGGCTACACCTTC.